The 5 T cell receptor beta chains in this list originate from one sample, sequenced in a study of radiation and T cells in renal cell carcinoma. Time point of the sample: baseline pretreatment blood. The sample's treatment: 15 Gy SBRT to primary tumor, nephrectomy 4 weeks later. Repertoires were generated with immunoSEQ multiplex PCR, while TCRdb's copy carries only in-frame clones and drops some. The sample includes roughly 120,000 clones, about four fifths of them seen just once. The source was blood, collected from a patient whose treatment included radiotherapy and nephrectomy. The receptors derive from an older woman with renal cell carcinoma.

V gene TRBV4-1 combines with J gene TRBJ1-2; 8 bases line up with TRBD1. J lost 10 bases, V lost 1 base, and 11 bases had no gene match. The CDR3 has 15 amino acids. From germline, CDR1 is MGHRA and CDR2 YSYEKL. DNA of the CDR3: TGCGCCAGCAGCCAAGCCCCTGGACAGGGTAAAGACTACACCTTC. Translating gives CASSQAPGQGKDYTF.

The chain joins TRBV5-1 to TRBJ1-4, with TRBD1 as a possible D gene (5 bases). Trimming left V 0 bases short and J 7 bases short, with 13 bases between. Germline lookup yields CDR1 SGHRS and CDR2 YFSETQ. CDR3 length: 15 amino acids. The DNA for the CDR3 is TGCGCCAGCAGCTTGGACTCCCGGGACGGTGAAAAACTGTTTTTT. This codes for CASSLDSRDGEKLFF.

As DNA, the CDR3 is TGTGCCAGCAAGGCGGGACAGCCATACGAGCAGTACTTC. Its protein is CASKAGQPYEQYF. The chain joins TRBV6-5 to TRBJ2-7; maybe TRBD1 (7 bases). Germline assignment: CDR1 MNHEY and CDR2 SVGAGI. Trimming took 7 bases from V and 4 from J, leaving 14 bases between them. CDR3 length equals 13 residues.

This chain connects TRBV6-5 to TRBJ1-5; 9 nucleotides line up with TRBD1. The CDR3 contains 14 residues. Germline trimming cut 4 bases from V and 7 bases from J; bases unmatched to any gene: 5. CDR1 MNHEY and CDR2 SVGAGI come from the germline V gene. In nucleotides, the CDR3 is TGTGCCAGCAGTTCACCGGGACAGGGACAGCCCCAGCATTTT. Amino acids: CASSSPGQGQPQHF.

The rearrangement joins TRBV5-8 to TRBJ2-7; no clear D gene. V lost 2 bases and J lost 0, with 0 bases in between. Germline loops: CDR1 SGHTS, CDR2 YDEGEE. The CDR3 is 11 amino acids. CDR3 loop: CASSFSYEQYF. The CDR3 nucleotides are TGTGCCAGCAGCTTCTCCTACGAGCAGTACTTC.